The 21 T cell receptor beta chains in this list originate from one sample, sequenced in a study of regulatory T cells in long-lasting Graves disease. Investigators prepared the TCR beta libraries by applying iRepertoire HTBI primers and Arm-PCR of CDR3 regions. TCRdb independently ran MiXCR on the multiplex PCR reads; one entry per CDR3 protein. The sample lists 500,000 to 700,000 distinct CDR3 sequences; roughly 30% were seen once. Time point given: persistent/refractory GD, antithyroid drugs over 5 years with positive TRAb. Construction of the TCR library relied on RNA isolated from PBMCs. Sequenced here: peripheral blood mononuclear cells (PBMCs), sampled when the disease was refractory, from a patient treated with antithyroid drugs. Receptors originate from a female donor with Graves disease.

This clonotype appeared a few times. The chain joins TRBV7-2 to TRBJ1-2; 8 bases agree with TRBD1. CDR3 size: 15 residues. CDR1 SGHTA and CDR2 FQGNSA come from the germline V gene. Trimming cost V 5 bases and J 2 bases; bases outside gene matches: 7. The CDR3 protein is CASSHIQGVNYGYTF. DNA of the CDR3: TGTGCCAGCAGCCATATACAGGGGGTCAACTATGGCTACACCTTC. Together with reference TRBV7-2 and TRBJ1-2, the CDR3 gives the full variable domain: GAGVSQSPSNKVTEKGKDVELRCDPISGHTALYWYRQSLGQGLEFLIYFQGNSAPDKSGLPSDRFSAERTGGSVSTLTIQRTQQEDSAVYLCASSHIQGVNYGYTFGSGTRLTVV.

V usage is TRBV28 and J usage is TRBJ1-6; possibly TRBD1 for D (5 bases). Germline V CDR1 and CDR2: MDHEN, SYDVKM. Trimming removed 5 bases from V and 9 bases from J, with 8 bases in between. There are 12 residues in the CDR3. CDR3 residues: CASSQGVSPLHF. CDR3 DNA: TGTGCCAGCAGTCAGGGTGTTTCACCCCTCCACTTT.

DNA of the CDR3: TGTGCCAGCAGCGACGAGGAGGGTCAGTGGCCACGGAATTCACCCCTCCACTTT. Encoded protein: CASSDEEGQWPRNSPLHF. The V call is TRBV7-2, the J call TRBJ1-6; D is undetermined. Germline V lookup: CDR1 SGHTA, CDR2 FQGNSA. Trimming took off 5 bases at V and 7 bases at J, with 24 bases between the two ends. CDR3 length: 18 amino acids.

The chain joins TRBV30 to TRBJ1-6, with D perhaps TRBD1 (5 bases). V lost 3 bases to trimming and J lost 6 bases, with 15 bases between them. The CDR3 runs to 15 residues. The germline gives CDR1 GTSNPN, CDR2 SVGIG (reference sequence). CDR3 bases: TGTGCCTGGAGGAGGAGGGGTGATACTAATTCACCCCTCCACTTT. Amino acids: CAWRRRGDTNSPLHF.

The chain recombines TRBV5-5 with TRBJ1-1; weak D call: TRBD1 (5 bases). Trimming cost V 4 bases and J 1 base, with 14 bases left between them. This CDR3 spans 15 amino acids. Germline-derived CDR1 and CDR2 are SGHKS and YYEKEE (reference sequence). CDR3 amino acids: CASSPAGARNTEAFF. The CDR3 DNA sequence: TGTGCCAGCAGCCCAGCCGGGGCCAGGAACACTGAAGCTTTCTTT.

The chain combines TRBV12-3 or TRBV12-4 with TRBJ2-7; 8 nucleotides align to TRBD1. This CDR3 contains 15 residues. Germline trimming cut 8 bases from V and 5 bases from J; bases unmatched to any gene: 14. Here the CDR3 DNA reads TGTGCCAGCGGTTGGTCCAGGACAGGGAACGACGAGCAGTACTTC. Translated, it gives CASGWSRTGNDEQYF.

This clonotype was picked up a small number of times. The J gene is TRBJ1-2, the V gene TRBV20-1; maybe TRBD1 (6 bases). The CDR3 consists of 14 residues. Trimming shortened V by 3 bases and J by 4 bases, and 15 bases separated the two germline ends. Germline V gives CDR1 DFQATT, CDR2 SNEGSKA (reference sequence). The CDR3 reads CSASPGQSFYGYTF. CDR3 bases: TGCAGTGCTAGCCCTGGACAGTCTTTCTATGGCTACACCTTC.

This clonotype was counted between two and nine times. The chain's CDR3 is CATSRIQGRTEAFF. CDR3 nucleotide sequence: TGTGCCACCAGCAGGATACAGGGAAGAACTGAAGCTTTCTTT. The chain couples TRBV15 to TRBJ1-1; possible D gene TRBD1, 6 bases. Trimming took off 3 bases at V and 5 bases at J, with 13 bases between the two ends. Germline-derived CDR1 and CDR2 are LNHNV and YYDKDF (reference sequence). This CDR3 has 14 amino acids.

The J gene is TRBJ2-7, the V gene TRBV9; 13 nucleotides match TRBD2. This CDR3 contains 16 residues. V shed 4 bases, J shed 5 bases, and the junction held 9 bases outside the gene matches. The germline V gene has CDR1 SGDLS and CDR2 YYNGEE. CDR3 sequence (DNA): TGTGCCAGCAGCCCCCGGACTAGCGGGAGCATCCACGAGCAGTACTTC. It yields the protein CASSPRTSGSIHEQYF.

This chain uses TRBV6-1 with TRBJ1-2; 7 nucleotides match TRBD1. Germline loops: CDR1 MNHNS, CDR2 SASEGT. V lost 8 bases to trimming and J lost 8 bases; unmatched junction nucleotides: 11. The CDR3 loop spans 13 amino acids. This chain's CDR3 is CASDRANSDGYTF. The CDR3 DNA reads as TGTGCCAGCGACAGGGCCAATTCGGACGGCTACACCTTC.

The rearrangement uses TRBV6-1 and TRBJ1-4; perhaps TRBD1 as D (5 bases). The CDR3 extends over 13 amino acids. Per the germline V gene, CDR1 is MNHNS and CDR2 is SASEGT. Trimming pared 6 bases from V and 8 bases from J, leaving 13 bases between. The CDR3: CASRFSRDEKLFF. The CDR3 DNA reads TGTGCCAGCAGGTTCTCCCGGGACGAAAAACTGTTTTTT.

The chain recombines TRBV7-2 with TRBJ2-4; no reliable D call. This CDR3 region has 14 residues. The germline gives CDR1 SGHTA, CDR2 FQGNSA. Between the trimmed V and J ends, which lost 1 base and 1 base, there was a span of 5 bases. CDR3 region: CASSLDQAKNIQYF. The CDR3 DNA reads TGTGCCAGCAGCTTAGATCAGGCCAAAAACATTCAGTACTTC.

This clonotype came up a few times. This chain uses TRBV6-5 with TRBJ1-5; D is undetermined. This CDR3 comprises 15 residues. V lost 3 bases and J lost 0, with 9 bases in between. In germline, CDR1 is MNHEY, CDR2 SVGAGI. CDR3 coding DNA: TGTGCCAGCAGTTATAAGGGCTATAGCAATCAGCCCCAGCATTTT. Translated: CASSYKGYSNQPQHF.

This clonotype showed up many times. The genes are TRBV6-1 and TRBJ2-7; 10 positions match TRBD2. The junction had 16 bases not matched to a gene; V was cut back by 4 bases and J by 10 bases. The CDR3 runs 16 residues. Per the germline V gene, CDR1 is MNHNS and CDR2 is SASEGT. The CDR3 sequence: CASSVDGEGLATRQYF. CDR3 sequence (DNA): TGTGCCAGCAGTGTCGATGGGGAGGGACTAGCGACGAGACAGTACTTC.

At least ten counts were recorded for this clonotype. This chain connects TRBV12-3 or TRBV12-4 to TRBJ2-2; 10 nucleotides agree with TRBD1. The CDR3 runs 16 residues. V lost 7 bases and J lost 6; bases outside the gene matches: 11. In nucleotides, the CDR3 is TGTGCCAGCAACCTCCCCGGGACAGGGGATCCCGGGGAGCTGTTTTTT. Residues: CASNLPGTGDPGELFF.

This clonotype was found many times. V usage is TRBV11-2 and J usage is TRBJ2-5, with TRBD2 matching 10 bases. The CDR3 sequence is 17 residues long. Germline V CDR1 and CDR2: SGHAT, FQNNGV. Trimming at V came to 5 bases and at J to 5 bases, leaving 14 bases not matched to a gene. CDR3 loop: CASSPGSSSGSGETQYF. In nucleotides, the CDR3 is TGTGCCAGCAGCCCTGGAAGCTCTAGCGGGAGTGGCGAGACCCAGTACTTC.

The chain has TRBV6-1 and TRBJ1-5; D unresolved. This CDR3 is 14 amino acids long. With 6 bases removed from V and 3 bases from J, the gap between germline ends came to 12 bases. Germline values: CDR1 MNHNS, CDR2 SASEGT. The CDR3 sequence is CASSPRRNNQPQHF. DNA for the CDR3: TGTGCCAGCAGCCCCCGCCGGAACAATCAGCCCCAGCATTTT.

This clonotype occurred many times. The CDR3 reads CAISIDSYGYTF. The CDR3 DNA reads TGTGCCATCAGTATCGACAGCTATGGCTACACCTTC. This chain links TRBV10-3 with TRBJ1-2; tentatively, D is TRBD1 (5 bases). V lost 5 bases and J 4 bases, leaving 8 bases between the germline ends. The V gene's germline CDR1 is ENHRY and CDR2 SYGVKD. The CDR3 is 12 amino acids.

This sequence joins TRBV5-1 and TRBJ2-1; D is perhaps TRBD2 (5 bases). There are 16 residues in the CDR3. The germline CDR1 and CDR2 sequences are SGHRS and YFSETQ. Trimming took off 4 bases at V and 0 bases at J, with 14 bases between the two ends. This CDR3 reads CASSPILESSYNEQFF. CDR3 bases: TGCGCCAGCAGCCCCATACTAGAGAGCTCCTACAATGAGCAGTTCTTC. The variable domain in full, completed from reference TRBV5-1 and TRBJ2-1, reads KAGVTQTPRYLIKTRGQQVTLSCSPISGHRSVSWYQQTPGQGLQFLFEYFSETQRNKGNFPGRFSGRQFSNSRSEMNVSTLELGDSALYLCASSPILESSYNEQFFGPGTRLTVL.

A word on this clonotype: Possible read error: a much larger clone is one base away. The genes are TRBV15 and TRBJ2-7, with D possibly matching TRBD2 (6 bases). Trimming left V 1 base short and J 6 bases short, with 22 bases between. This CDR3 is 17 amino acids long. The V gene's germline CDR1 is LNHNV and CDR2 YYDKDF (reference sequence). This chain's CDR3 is CATSRARQTGGRSEQYF. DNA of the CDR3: TGTGCCACCAGCAGAGCCCGACAGACCGGTGGGAGGTCCGAGCAGTACTTC.

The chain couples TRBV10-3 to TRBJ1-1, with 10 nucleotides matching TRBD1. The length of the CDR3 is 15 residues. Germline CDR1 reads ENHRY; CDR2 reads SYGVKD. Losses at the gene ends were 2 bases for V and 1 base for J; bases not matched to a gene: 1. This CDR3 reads CAISERDRGNTEAFF. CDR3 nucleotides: TGTGCCATCAGTGAGAGGGACAGGGGGAACACTGAAGCTTTCTTT.